This T cell receptor (beta chain) emerged from a study of OX40 agonist ivuxolimab in advanced cancers. About the study: Partial responses were achieved by three patients: one hepatocellular carcinoma, two cutaneous melanoma.

Concerning this clone: The antigen is unknown.

Germline V CDR1 and CDR2: SGHRS, YFSETQ. This CDR3 has 15 amino acids. The V and J ends lost 0 bases and 4 bases respectively, with 12 bases between them. Assay: immunoSEQ multiplex PCR; the TCRdb copy retains only in-frame clones and omits some. There are some 70,000 clones in the sample; approximately 89% occur only once, and 1% to 1.2% lies in the top ten. Overall study findings and caveats: Partial responders at 0.1-3.0 mg/kg showed near-lowest clonal expansion. The work left the antigen specificity of expanded peripheral T cells undetermined.

Autoimmune disease history or systemic immunosuppression disqualified patients. This receptor was obtained from an adult with an advanced solid tumor such as melanoma, head and neck, liver or kidney cancer. The specimen comprised CD4+ or CD8+ T cells sorted from blood, sampled in a trial of the OX40 agonist ivuxolimab. The chain is built from TRBV5-1 and TRBJ2-3; D may be TRBD1 or TRBD2 (6 bases each). The CDR3 coding sequence is TGCGCCAGCAGCTTGGTCCCGGGGGCGGCAGATACGCAGTATTTT. It yields the protein CASSLVPGAADTQYF.